Listed below are T cell receptor beta chains from one sample, sequenced in a study of blood T cell repertoires in COVID-19. Measured with immunoSEQ multiplex PCR; TCRdb has only the in-frame clones, and not every one. There are around 270,000 clones in the sample; about four fifths occur only once, and 1.5% lies in the top ten. Material for sequencing was peripheral blood. These TCRs come from a middle-aged woman who had recovered from COVID-19. Both conserved end residues are part of each CDR3. A D gene is named only where the DNA matches it firmly. Expanded clones are given a class, and other clones once, few, many or no size at all.

CDR3 | DNA | D | J | size | V
CASSRDGTGGEKLFF | TGTGCCAGCAGCCGAGACGGGACAGGGGGTGAAAAACTGTTTTTT | TRBD1 | TRBJ1-4 | - | TRBV3-1/TRBV3-2
CASTSSVGYTF | TGTGCCAGCACAAGTTCGGTTGGCTACACCTTC | - | TRBJ1-2 | few | TRBV25-1
CASSLTDRSLPENYNSPLHF | TGTGCCAGCAGTTTAACCGACAGGTCACTGCCAGAAAATTATAATTCACCCCTCCACTTT | - | TRBJ1-6 | - | TRBV28
CASSYRTTAEPQHF | TGTGCCAGCAGCTACCGGACAACCGCAGAGCCCCAGCATTTT | - | TRBJ1-5 | - | TRBV3-1/TRBV3-2
CASGERVMYNEQFF | TGTGCCAGCGGGGAGAGGGTCATGTACAATGAGCAGTTCTTC | - | TRBJ2-1 | - | TRBV6-5
CASSFGSGLGNTIYF | TGTGCCAGCAGCTTCGGATCAGGGTTAGGAAACACCATATATTTT | - | TRBJ1-3 | - | TRBV6-5
CASRQGDQPQHF | TGTGCCAGCAGACAGGGGGATCAGCCCCAGCATTTT | TRBD1 | TRBJ1-5 | - | TRBV6-5
CATSGASWYNEQFF | TGTGCCACCAGTGGGGCTAGCTGGTACAATGAGCAGTTCTTC | - | TRBJ2-1 | - | TRBV24-1
CASSLYSTDTQYF | TGTGCCAGCTCCCTGTATAGCACAGATACGCAGTATTTT | - | TRBJ2-3 | - | TRBV18
CASSDRARLKFVPQHF | TGTGCCAGCAGTGATCGAGCCAGACTTAAATTTGTGCCCCAGCATTTT | - | TRBJ1-5 | - | TRBV2
CSGRDPNTEAFF | TGCAGCGGCAGGGATCCGAACACTGAAGCTTTCTTT | - | TRBJ1-1 | - | TRBV29-1
CASTAIRDTEAFF | TGTGCCAGCACCGCCATCCGGGACACTGAAGCTTTCTTT | - | TRBJ1-1 | - | TRBV5-5
CASIPNTNYNQPQHF | TGTGCCAGCATCCCCAACACCAATTACAATCAGCCCCAGCATTTT | - | TRBJ1-5 | - | TRBV2
CASSEVGEWYTEAFF | TGTGCCAGCAGTGAAGTGGGAGAATGGTACACTGAAGCTTTCTTT | - | TRBJ1-1 | - | TRBV6-1
CASSQEGGRGNEQFF | TGTGCCAGCAGCCAAGAGGGGGGAAGAGGGAATGAGCAGTTCTTC | - | TRBJ2-1 | - | TRBV3-1/TRBV3-2
CASNRDREEKLFF | TGTGCCAGCAACCGGGACAGGGAAGAAAAACTGTTTTTT | TRBD1 | TRBJ1-4 | few | TRBV2
CASSSRQSEAFF | TGTGCCAGCAGCTCCCGACAGTCTGAAGCTTTCTTT | - | TRBJ1-1 | - | TRBV7-6
CASSLLTPGGGGETQYF | TGTGCCAGCAGCCTCCTGACCCCGGGAGGGGGGGGAGAGACCCAGTACTTC | TRBD2 | TRBJ2-5 | - | TRBV3-1/TRBV3-2
CASSFGQGNEQYF | TGTGCCAGCAGTTTCGGACAGGGCAACGAGCAGTACTTC | TRBD1 | TRBJ2-7 | - | TRBV27
CASRAAGTGFNYGYTF | TGTGCCAGCAGGGCGGCAGGGACAGGGTTTAACTATGGCTACACCTTC | TRBD1 | TRBJ1-2 | - | TRBV25-1
CASSGTSGGQETQYF | TGTGCCAGCAGTGGGACTAGCGGGGGTCAAGAGACCCAGTACTTC | TRBD2 | TRBJ2-5 | - | TRBV2
CASSLLQGIVYEQYF | TGTGCCAGCAGTTTATTGCAGGGTATTGTGTACGAGCAGTACTTC | - | TRBJ2-7 | - | TRBV28
CASSYGTAGGPKTQYF | TGTGCCAGCAGTTACGGGACGGCGGGGGGCCCAAAGACCCAGTACTTC | TRBD2 | TRBJ2-5 | - | TRBV6-5
CASSYSGGVMGYTF | TGTGCCAGCAGTTACTCAGGGGGCGTTATGGGCTACACCTTC | TRBD1 | TRBJ1-2 | - | TRBV6-2/TRBV6-3
CASSSTGAAEKLFF | TGTGCCAGCAGCTCGACAGGGGCAGCAGAAAAACTGTTTTTT | TRBD1 | TRBJ1-4 | few | TRBV11-2
CASSGGTGNIGNTIYF | TGTGCCAGCAGTGGAGGGACAGGGAACATTGGAAACACCATATATTTT | TRBD1 | TRBJ1-3 | - | TRBV2
CAISEGRGTGRTEAFF | TGTGCCATCAGTGAGGGACGAGGGACAGGGAGGACTGAAGCTTTCTTT | TRBD1 | TRBJ1-1 | - | TRBV10-3
CASSSGGRGSAELFF | TGTGCCAGCAGCAGCGGGGGGCGGGGGAGTGCGGAACTGTTTTTT | - | TRBJ1-4 | few | TRBV5-4
CASSPGTGPVAFF | TGCGCCAGCAGCCCCGGGACAGGTCCCGTCGCTTTCTTT | TRBD1 | TRBJ1-1 | - | TRBV5-1
CASRPGTGRRASNSPLHF | TGTGCCAGCAGACCGGGGACAGGCCGACGGGCGAGTAATTCACCCCTCCACTTT | TRBD1 | TRBJ1-6 | - | TRBV28
CASRDIYYGYTF | TGTGCCAGCAGGGACATTTACTATGGCTACACCTTC | - | TRBJ1-2 | - | TRBV6-6
CASSQLPPGEGFIIGELFF | TGCGCCAGCAGCCAACTTCCCCCGGGGGAGGGGTTTATTATCGGGGAGCTGTTTTTT | TRBD2 | TRBJ2-2 | - | TRBV4-1
CASSLGGPSNQPQHF | TGTGCCAGCAGCTTAGGGGGGCCAAGCAATCAGCCCCAGCATTTT | - | TRBJ1-5 | many | TRBV7-9
CASSPTGNLGNTEAFF | TGTGCCAGTAGCCCGACAGGGAACCTGGGAAACACTGAAGCTTTCTTT | TRBD1 | TRBJ1-1 | - | TRBV19
CASSFESGGAGYGYTF | TGTGCCAGCAGTTTTGAGTCAGGGGGCGCGGGCTATGGCTACACCTTC | TRBD1 | TRBJ1-2 | - | TRBV27